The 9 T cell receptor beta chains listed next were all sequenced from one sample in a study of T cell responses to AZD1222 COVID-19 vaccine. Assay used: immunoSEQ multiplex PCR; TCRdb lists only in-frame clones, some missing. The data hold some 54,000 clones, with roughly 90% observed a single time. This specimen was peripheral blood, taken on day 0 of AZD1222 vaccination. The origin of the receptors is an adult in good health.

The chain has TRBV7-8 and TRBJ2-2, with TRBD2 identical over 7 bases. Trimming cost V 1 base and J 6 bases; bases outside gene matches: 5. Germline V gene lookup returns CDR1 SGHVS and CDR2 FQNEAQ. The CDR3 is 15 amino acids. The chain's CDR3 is CASSLGTSGPGELFF. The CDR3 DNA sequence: TGTGCCAGCAGCTTAGGGACTAGTGGACCCGGGGAGCTGTTTTTT. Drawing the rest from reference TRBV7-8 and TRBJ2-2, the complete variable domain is GAGVSQSPRYKVAKRGQDVALRCDPISGHVSLFWYQQALGQGPEFLTYFQNEAQLDKSGLPSDRFFAERPEGSVSTLKIQRTQQEDSAVYLCASSLGTSGPGELFFGEGSRLTVL.

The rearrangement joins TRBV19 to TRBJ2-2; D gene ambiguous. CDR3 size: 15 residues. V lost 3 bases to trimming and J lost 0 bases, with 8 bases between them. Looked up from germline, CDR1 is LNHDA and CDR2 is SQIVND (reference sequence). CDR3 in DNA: TGTGCCAGTAGTATTCTGAGCGCGAACACCGGGGAGCTGTTTTTT. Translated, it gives CASSILSANTGELFF.

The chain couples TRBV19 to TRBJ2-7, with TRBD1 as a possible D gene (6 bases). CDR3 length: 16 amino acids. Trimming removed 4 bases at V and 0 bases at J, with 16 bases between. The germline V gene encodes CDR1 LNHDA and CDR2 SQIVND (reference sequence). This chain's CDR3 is CASSRYGQSSSYEQYF. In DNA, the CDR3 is TGTGCCAGTAGTAGATACGGACAGTCGAGCTCCTACGAGCAGTACTTC.

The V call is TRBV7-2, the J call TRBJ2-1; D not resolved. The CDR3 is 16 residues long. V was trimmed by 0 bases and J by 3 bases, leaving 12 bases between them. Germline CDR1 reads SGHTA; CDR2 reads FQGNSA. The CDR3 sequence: CASSLAGTRYYNEQFF. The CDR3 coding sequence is TGTGCCAGCAGCTTAGCGGGAACCAGATACTACAATGAGCAGTTCTTC.

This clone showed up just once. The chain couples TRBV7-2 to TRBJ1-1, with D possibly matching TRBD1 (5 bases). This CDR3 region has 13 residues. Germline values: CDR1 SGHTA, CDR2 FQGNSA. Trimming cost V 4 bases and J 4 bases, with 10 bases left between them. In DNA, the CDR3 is TGTGCCAGCAGCTCCAAACAGGCCACTGAAGCTTTCTTT. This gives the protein CASSSKQATEAFF.

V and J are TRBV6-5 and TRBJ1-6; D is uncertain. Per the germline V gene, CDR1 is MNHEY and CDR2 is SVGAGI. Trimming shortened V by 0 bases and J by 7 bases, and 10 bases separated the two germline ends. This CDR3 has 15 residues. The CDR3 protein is CASSYSALFNSPLHF. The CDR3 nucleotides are TGTGCCAGCAGTTACTCGGCGCTTTTCAATTCACCCCTCCACTTT.

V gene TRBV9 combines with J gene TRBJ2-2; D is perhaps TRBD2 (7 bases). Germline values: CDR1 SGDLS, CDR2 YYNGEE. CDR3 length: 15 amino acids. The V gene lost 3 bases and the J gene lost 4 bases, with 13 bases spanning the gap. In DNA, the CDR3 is TGTGCCAGCAGCGCCAACAGGGAGGGCACCGGGGAGCTGTTTTTT. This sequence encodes CASSANREGTGELFF.

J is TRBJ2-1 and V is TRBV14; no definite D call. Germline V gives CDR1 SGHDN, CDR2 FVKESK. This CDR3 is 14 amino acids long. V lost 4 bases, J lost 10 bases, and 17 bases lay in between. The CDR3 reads CASSPSIVSLEQFF. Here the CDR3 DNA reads TGTGCCAGCAGCCCCTCTATTGTGAGCCTCGAGCAGTTCTTC.

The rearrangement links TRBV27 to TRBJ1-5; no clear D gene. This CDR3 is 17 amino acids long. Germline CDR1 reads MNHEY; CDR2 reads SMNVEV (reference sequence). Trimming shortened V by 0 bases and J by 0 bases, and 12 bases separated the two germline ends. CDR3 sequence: CASSLSRVADSNQPQHF. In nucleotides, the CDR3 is TGTGCCAGCAGTTTATCAAGGGTGGCAGATAGCAATCAGCCCCAGCATTTT.